The source of this T cell receptor (beta chain) is a study of T cells in Graves' hyperthyroidism and ophthalmopathy (dated by TCRdb to about 2019). Regarding the research as a whole: Peripheral blood samples were taken at the time of initial diagnosis, prior to any treatment. To identify distinguishing TCR V-J signatures, a discovery cohort of 100 or so patients was used, comprising 40 to 45 with Graves' ophthalmopathy and 57 with stable Graves' hyperthyroidism. An independent validation cohort of under 20 hyperthyroidism patients and approximately 15 patients who later progressed to ophthalmopathy tested prospective prediction of ophthalmopathy. The approximately 90 discovery patients were divided at random into training and test sets in a 7:3 ratio. The study also compared thyroid tissue and blood T-cell repertoires from more than 5 Graves' hyperthyroidism patients. After blood sampling, hyperthyroidism patients were treated with methimazole at a starting dose of 30 mg daily, and ophthalmopathy patients were treated with high-dose intravenous methylprednisolone. The paper reports TCR Vbeta CDR3 sequencing of roughly 140 peripheral blood samples: around 41 ophthalmopathy, about 75 hyperthyroidism and about 17 progressor patients.

General conclusions and limits of the study: Sample size was not statistically predetermined, and blinding of investigators to group allocation was not performed. A model built on a 13 V-J signature distinguished ophthalmopathy from stable hyperthyroidism, reaching around 88% sensitivity and 81.08% specificity in cross-validation and 80%/75% in testing. Most expanded thyroid clonotypes (frequency above 0.001) were also found in blood, which suggests that blood repertoires may mirror thyroid immune responses. In validation, the model predicted progression to ophthalmopathy with around 71% sensitivity and around 72% specificity, a median of approximately 6.5 months before onset.

A patient counted as having stable Graves' hyperthyroidism if no progression to ophthalmopathy occurred over 18 months of follow-up. Hyperthyroidism patients were aged 18 to 65 years and newly diagnosed, with disease duration of less than 2 months. The study excluded patients with uncontrolled infections, other autoimmune diseases, pregnancy or lactation. Diagnoses were established on the basis of clinical symptoms, serum thyroxine and TRAb, thyroid ultrasound, and orbital computed tomography. Ficoll-Paque density gradient centrifugation was used to isolate PBMCs from under 11 ml of fresh peripheral blood. Trizol reagent was used to extract total RNA, and RNA quality was then checked on an Agilent 2100 Bioanalyzer. Via the germline V gene, CDR1 is LGHNT and CDR2 FRNRAP. Trimming at the junction amounts to 0 bases on V and 4 bases on J, and the germline ends lie 15 bases apart. CDR3 length: 16 amino acids, cysteine to phenylalanine. CDR3 DNA only is kept here, 48 bases in frame from base 1.

This clonotype was detected a few times. Its antigen is still unknown. No base quality values were provided; no much bigger clone lies one nucleotide off. TCR beta CDR3 regions were amplified from RNA transcripts. The TCR CDR3 was subjected to a first round of RT-PCR using the HTBI primer set and the Qiagen OneStep RT-PCR kit. Libraries were constructed in a second round of multiplex PCR, after which size selection and purification were performed. The libraries were sequenced on an Illumina HiSeq2000 using paired-end 100 bp reads. Per the source publication's procedure: SOAPnuke was used to process the raw data, removing reads that contained adapters or uncalled bases, had a mean Phred below 15, or lacked an exact match to the constant primer or identifier. High-quality paired reads were merged using COPE v1.2.5, and each unique nucleotide sequence was defined as a clonotype. Clonotypes were aligned to IMGT TRBV, TRBD and TRBJ reference segments using MiTCR v1.1. Analysis was restricted to V-J combinations with a frequency above 0.0001, which covered about 99% of repertoires. A TCS score was defined as the ratio of F50 (clonal expansion) to E x V (chaos), with BLOSUM62-based TCRdist applied between CDR3 peptides within each V-J. Welch's t-statistics and random forest reduced roughly 500 V-J features to 13, which were used in a naive Bayes classifier (R e1071). TCRdb trimmed public reads at Q25 via fastp, called clones via MiXCR and kept in-frame beta chains. Every CDR3 protein is listed once, alongside the most common genes and DNA of its rows. The V and J calls were not made by the authors but by TCRdb's processing. For this sample the table gives approximately 320,000 distinct CDR3 sequences, of which roughly 17% were detected only once. In total, the top ten clones hold approximately 31% of the sample.

This receptor was identified in a man aged 25 to 40 with Graves' hyperthyroidism. The sequencing sample was made of blood. This receptor chain uses TRBV12-5 and TRBJ1-1; TRBD1 is a weak D gene call, 5 bases matching. The CDR3 reads CASGLVQVSGVTEAFF. The DNA reads TGTGCTAGTGGTTTGGTACAGGTGTCTGGCGTCACTGAAGCTTTCTTT.